The rows below give T cell receptor beta chains drawn from one sample of a study of T-cell reconstitution after alpha-beta-depleted transplantation in children. TCRdb re-called the PCR reads with MiXCR, one entry per CDR3 protein. The table has hundreds of thousands of distinct CDR3 sequences, less than 15% seen once. The sequencing used PBMCs, collected before TCRalphabeta/CD19-depleted stem cell transplant. The receptors derive from a girl aged 2-10 years with congenital amegakaryocytic thrombocytopenia, due to receive a stem cell transplant. Each CDR3 is given with its conserved first and last residue. A D gene is named only where the DNA matches it firmly.

d_call | cdr3_length | j_call | v_call | cdr3_aa
. | 14 | TRBJ1-5 | TRBV10-3 | CAISEGAGNQPQHF
. | 15 | TRBJ2-1 | TRBV5-5 | CASSPSGYTYNEQFF
TRBD2 | 16 | TRBJ2-7 | TRBV10-3 | CAISADGLAEPYEQYF
. | 14 | TRBJ1-1 | TRBV6-1 | CASTFDPVATEAFF
. | 13 | TRBJ2-5 | TRBV15 | CATSRGKDATQYF
. | 11 | TRBJ2-1 | TRBV29-1 | CSVERGNEQFF
TRBD1 | 16 | TRBJ1-1 | TRBV6-5 | CASSPLPRGLRTEAFF
TRBD2 | 17 | TRBJ2-5 | TRBV6-5 | CASSYSSSGLVMETQYF
. | 12 | TRBJ2-7 | TRBV20-1 | CSAEDISYEQYF
. | 11 | TRBJ2-1 | TRBV30 | CAYDYGNEQFF
. | 16 | TRBJ2-5 | TRBV10-3 | CAITEGDHTGGETQYF
TRBD1 | 16 | TRBJ2-1 | TRBV5-1 | CASSSAGGGRYNEQFF
. | 13 | TRBJ2-5 | TRBV10-3 | CAISESGGMTQYF
. | 15 | TRBJ1-5 | TRBV28 | CASRHARRKNQPQHF
. | 15 | TRBJ1-2 | TRBV12-3/TRBV12-4 | CASSGLPHSSYGYTF
. | 14 | TRBJ2-2 | TRBV6-5 | CASSDRSNPGELFF
. | 13 | TRBJ2-2 | TRBV6-1 | CAVGKYSTGELFF
TRBD1 | 15 | TRBJ2-1 | TRBV9 | CASSLEGAVYNEQFF
. | 13 | TRBJ2-1 | TRBV14 | CASSPRFGNEQFF
. | 18 | TRBJ2-3 | TRBV5-1 | CASSLFRLPIREIDTQYF
. | 15 | TRBJ2-3 | TRBV20-1 | CSAATHRVTGDTQYF
. | 18 | TRBJ1-5 | TRBV7-8 | CASSWGQGRDHSNQPQHF
. | 16 | TRBJ2-7 | TRBV15 | CATSRVRLDSSYEQYF
TRBD2 | 16 | TRBJ2-2 | TRBV5-1 | CASSLEASGTLGELFF
. | 14 | TRBJ1-1 | TRBV11-2 | CASSSPFWDTEAFF
TRBD2 | 15 | TRBJ2-3 | TRBV28 | CASSASSGSTDTQYF
. | 14 | TRBJ1-1 | TRBV7-9 | CASSLEGVVSEAFF
. | 14 | TRBJ2-1 | TRBV6-1 | CASRPGRRSNEQFF
. | 13 | TRBJ2-1 | TRBV20-1 | CSASGGGYNEQFF
. | 15 | TRBJ1-2 | TRBV19 | CASSIDQFGTNGYTF
. | 15 | TRBJ2-7 | TRBV10-3 | CATAGTHPSAYEQYF
. | 13 | TRBJ1-5 | TRBV7-8 | CASSYRGGGPQHF
TRBD2 | 12 | TRBJ2-1 | TRBV28 | CATTGTSGSQFF
. | 13 | TRBJ2-3 | TRBV5-6 | CASSWDSTDTQYF
. | 11 | TRBJ2-4 | TRBV6-6 | CASRIVGIQYF
. | 12 | TRBJ2-3 | TRBV7-9 | CASQGYPDTQYF
. | 10 | TRBJ2-1 | TRBV6-1 | CASSAKEQFF